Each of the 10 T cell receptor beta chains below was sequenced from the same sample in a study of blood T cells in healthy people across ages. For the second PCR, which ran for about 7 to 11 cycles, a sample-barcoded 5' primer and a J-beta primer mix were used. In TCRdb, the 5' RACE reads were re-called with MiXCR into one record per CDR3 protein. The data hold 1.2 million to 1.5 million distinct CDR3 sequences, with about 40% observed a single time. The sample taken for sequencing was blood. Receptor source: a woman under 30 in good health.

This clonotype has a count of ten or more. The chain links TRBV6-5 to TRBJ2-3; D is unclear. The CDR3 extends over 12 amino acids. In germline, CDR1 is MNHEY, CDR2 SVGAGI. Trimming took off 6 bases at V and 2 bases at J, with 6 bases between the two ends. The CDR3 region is CASRSATDTQYF. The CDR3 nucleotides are TGTGCCAGCAGGAGCGCCACAGATACGCAGTATTTT.

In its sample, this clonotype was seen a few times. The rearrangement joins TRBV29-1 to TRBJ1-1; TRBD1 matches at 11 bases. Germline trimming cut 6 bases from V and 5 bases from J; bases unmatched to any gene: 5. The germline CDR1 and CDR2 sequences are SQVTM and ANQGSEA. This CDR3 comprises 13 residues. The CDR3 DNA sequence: TGCAGCGTGGGGACAGGGGGATATACTGAAGCTTTCTTT. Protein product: CSVGTGGYTEAFF.

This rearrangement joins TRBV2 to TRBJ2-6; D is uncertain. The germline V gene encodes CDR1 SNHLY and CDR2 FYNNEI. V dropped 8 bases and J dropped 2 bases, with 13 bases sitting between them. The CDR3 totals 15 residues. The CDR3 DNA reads TGTGCCAGCGTTGAGGATAGGGCTGGGGCCAACGTCCTGACTTTC. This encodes CASVEDRAGANVLTF.

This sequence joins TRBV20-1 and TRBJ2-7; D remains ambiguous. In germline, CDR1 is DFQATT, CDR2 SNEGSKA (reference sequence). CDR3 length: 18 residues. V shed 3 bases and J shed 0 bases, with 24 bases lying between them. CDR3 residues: CSARPPSVGPLSSYEQYF. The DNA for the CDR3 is TGCAGTGCTAGGCCCCCCTCGGTCGGGCCCCTCTCCTCCTACGAGCAGTACTTC.

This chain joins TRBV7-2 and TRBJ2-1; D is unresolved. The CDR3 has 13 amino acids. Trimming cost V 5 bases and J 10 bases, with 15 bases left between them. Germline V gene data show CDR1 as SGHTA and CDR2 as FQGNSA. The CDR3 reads CASSLPSWYEQFF. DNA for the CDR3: TGTGCCAGCAGCCTCCCCAGTTGGTACGAGCAGTTCTTC. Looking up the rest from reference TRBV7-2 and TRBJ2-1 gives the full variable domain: GAGVSQSPSNKVTEKGKDVELRCDPISGHTALYWYRQSLGQGLEFLIYFQGNSAPDKSGLPSDRFSAERTGGSVSTLTIQRTQQEDSAVYLCASSLPSWYEQFFGPGTRLTVL.

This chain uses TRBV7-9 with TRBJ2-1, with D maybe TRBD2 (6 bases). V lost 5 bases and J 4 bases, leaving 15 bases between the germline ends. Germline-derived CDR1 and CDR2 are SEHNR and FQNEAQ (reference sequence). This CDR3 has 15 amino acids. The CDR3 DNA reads TGTGCCAGCAGCCTCCGGGACTGGGCTTACAATGAGCAGTTCTTC. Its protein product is CASSLRDWAYNEQFF.

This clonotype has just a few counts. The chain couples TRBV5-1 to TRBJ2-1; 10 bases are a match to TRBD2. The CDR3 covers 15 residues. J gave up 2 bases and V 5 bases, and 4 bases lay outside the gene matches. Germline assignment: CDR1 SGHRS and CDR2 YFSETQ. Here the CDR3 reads CASRFGLAAYNEQFF. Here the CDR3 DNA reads TGCGCCAGCAGATTCGGACTAGCGGCCTACAATGAGCAGTTCTTC.

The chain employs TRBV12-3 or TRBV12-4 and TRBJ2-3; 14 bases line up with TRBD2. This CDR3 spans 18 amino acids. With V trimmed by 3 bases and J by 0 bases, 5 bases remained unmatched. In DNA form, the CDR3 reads TGTGCCAGCAGTTTCCAGGGACTAGCGGGAGTGAGCACAGATACGCAGTATTTT. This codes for CASSFQGLAGVSTDTQYF.

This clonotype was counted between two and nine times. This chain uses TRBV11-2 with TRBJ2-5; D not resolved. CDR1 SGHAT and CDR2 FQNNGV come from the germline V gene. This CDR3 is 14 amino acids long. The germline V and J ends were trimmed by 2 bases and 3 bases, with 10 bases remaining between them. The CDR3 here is CASSLFSKKETQYF. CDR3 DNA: TGTGCCAGCAGCTTATTCAGCAAGAAAGAGACCCAGTACTTC.

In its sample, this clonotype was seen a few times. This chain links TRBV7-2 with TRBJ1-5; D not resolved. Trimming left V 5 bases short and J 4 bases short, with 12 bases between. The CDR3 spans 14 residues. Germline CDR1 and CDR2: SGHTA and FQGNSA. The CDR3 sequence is CASSPEDGNQPQHF. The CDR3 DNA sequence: TGTGCCAGCAGCCCCGAGGACGGTAATCAGCCCCAGCATTTT.